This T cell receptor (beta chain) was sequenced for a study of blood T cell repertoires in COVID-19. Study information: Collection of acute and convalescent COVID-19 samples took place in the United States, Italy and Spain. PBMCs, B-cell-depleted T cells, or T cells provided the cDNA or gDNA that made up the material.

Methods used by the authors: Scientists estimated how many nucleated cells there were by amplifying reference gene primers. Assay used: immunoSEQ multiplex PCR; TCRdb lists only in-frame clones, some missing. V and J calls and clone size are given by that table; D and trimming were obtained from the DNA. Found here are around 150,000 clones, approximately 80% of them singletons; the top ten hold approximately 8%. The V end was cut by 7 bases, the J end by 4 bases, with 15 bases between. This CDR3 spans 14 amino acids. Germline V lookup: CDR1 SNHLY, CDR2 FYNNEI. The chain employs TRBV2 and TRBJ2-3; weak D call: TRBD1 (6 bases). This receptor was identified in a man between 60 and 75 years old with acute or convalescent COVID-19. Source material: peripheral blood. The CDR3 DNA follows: TGTGCCAGCAACGGCCAGGGGTCGTCAGATACGCAGTATTTT. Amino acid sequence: CASNGQGSSDTQYF. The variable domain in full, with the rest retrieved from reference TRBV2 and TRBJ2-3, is EPEVTQTPSHQVTQMGQEVILRCVPISNHLYFYWYRQILGQKVEFLVSFYNNEISEKSEIFDDQFSVERPDGSNFTLKIRSTKLEDSAMYFCASNGQGSSDTQYFGPGTRLTVL.